This T cell receptor (beta chain) is drawn from a study of shared clonotypes between healthy human individuals. Study-wide points: In this cohort, only blood was sampled, and tissue repertoires likely differ. Researchers found naive subsets generally carried larger estimated richness than memory subsets. What rarefaction showed was incomplete sorted-subset sequencing despite large depth.

The V gene's germline CDR1 is MNHNS and CDR2 SASEGT. V lost 4 bases, J lost 7 bases, and 8 bases stayed unmatched. The CDR3 is made up of 16 amino acids. Clones were read by immunoSEQ multiplex PCR, and TCRdb kept only the in-frame ones, dropping some. The table records 2 million to 2.5 million clones, approximately 93% of them present only once. This clone was counted once. Its matching antigen is unknown. The sequenced material came from naive CD4+ T cells from PBMCs. Subset indicated: CD45RA+ positively selected. The V call is TRBV6-1, the J call TRBJ2-2; 11 bases are shared with TRBD2. This TCR came from a man younger than 35 in good health. Some clones in this sample may be carry-over from other donors' samples. The CDR3 sequence is CASSVLAGGLSGELFF. DNA for the CDR3: TGTGCCAGCAGTGTCCTAGCGGGAGGCCTCAGCGGGGAGCTGTTTTTT.